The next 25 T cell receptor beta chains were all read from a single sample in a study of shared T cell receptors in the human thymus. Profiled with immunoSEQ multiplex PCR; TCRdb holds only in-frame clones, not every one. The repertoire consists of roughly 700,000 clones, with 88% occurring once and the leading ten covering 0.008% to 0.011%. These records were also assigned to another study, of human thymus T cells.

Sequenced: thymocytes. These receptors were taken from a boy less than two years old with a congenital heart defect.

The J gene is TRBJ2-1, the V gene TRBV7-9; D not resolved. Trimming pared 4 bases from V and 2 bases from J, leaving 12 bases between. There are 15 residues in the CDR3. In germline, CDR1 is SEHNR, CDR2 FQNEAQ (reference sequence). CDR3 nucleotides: TGTGCCAGCAGCTCCCCGGAGAAAACCTACAATGAGCAGTTCTTC. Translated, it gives CASSSPEKTYNEQFF.

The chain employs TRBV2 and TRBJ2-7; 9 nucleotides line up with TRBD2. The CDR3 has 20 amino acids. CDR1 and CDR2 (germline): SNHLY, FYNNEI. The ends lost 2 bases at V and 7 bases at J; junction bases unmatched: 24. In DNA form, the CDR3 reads TGTGCCAGCAGTGAAAGTCTTGGGACTAGCATGACGGGGCGGGTGGGGGAGCAGTACTTC. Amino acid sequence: CASSESLGTSMTGRVGEQYF.

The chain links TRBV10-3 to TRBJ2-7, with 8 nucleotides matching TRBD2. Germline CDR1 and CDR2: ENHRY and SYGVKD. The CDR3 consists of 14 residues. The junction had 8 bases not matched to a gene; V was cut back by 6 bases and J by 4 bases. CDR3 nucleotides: TGTGCCATCAGCGACTATAGCGGGGTATACGAGCAGTACTTC. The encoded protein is CAISDYSGVYEQYF.

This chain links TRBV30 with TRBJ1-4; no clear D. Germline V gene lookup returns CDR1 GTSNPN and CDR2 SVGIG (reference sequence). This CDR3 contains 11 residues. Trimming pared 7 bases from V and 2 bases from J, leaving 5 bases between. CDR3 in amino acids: CASGTNEKLFF. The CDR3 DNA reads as TGTGCCTCCGGGACTAATGAAAAACTGTTTTTT. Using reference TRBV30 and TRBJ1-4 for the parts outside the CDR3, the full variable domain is SQTIHQWPATLVQPVGSPLSLECTVEGTSNPNLYWYRQAAGRGLQLLFYSVGIGQISSEVPQNLSASRPQDRQFILSSKKLLLSDSGFYLCASGTNEKLFFGSGTQLSVL.

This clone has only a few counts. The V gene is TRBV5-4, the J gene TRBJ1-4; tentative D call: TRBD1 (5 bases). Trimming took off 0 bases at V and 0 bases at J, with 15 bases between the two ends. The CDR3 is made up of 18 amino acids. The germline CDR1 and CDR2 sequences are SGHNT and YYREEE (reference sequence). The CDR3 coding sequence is TGTGCCAGCAGCTTGGCCCCCCCTAGGGGATCAACTAATGAAAAACTGTTTTTT. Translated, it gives CASSLAPPRGSTNEKLFF.

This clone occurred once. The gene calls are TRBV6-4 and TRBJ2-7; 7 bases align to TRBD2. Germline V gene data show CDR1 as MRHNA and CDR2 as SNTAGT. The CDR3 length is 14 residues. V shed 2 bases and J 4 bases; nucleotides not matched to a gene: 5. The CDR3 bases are TGTGCCAGCAGTGACAGGGACTACCAGTACGAGCAGTACTTC. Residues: CASSDRDYQYEQYF.

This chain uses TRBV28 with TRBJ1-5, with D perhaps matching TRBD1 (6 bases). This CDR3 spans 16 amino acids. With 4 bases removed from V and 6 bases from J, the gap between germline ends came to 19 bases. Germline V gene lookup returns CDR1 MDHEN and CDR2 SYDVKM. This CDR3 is CASSSPRPQGGQPQHF. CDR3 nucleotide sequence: TGTGCCAGCAGTTCGCCTAGGCCACAGGGCGGTCAGCCCCAGCATTTT.

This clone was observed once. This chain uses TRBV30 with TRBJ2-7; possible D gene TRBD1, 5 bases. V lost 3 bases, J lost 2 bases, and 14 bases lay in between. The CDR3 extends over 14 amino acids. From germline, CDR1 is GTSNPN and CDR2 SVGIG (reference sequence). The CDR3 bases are TGTGCCTGGAGGGAAGCAGGGCCGGCCTACGAGCAGTACTTC. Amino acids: CAWREAGPAYEQYF.

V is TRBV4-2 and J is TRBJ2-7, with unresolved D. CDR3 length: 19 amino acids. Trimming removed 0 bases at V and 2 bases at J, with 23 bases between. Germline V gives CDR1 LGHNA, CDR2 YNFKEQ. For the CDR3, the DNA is TGTGCCAGCAGCCAAGAGTTCCGCCTTGGCCACCCATGTCCCTACGAGCAGTACTTC. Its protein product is CASSQEFRLGHPCPYEQYF.

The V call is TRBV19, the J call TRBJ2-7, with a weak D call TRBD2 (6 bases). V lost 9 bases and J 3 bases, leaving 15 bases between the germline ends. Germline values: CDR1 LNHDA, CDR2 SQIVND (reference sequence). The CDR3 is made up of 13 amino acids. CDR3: CASRNSGYYEQYF. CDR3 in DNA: TGTGCCAGCAGGAATAGCGGATACTACGAGCAGTACTTC. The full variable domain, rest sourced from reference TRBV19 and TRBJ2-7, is DGGITQSPKYLFRKEGQNVTLSCEQNLNHDAMYWYRQDPGQGLRLIYYSQIVNDFQKGDIAEGYSVSREKKESFPLTVTSAQKNPTAFYLCASRNSGYYEQYFGPGTRLTVT.

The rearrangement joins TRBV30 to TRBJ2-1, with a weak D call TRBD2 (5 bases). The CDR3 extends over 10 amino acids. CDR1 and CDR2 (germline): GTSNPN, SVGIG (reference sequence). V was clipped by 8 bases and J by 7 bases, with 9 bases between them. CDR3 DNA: TGTGCCCGGGGAGCGAATGAGCAGTTCTTC. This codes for CARGANEQFF.

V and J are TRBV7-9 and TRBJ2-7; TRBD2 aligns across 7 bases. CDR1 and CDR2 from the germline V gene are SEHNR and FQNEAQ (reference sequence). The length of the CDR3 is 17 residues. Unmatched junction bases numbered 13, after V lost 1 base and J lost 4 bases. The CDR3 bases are TGTGCCAGCAGCTTAGACTCCCTGGGGGGGATGGGGTACGAGCAGTACTTC. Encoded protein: CASSLDSLGGMGYEQYF.

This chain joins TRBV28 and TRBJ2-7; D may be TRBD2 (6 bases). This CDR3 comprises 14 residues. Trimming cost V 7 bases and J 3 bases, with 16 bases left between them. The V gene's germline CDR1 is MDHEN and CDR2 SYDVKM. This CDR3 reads CASTAGGALYEQYF. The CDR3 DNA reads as TGTGCCAGCACGGCCGGGGGTGCGCTCTACGAGCAGTACTTC.

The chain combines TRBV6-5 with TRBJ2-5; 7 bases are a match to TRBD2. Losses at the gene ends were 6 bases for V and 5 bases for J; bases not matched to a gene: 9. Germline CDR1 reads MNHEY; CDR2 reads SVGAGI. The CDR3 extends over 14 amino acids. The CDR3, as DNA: TGTGCCAGCAGCCCGCGGGAGTCCGGGGAGACCCAGTACTTC. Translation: CASSPRESGETQYF.

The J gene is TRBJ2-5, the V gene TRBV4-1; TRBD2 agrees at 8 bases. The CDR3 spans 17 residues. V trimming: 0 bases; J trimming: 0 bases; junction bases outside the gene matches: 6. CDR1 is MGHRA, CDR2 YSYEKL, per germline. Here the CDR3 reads CASSQDRASGYQETQYF. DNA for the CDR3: TGCGCCAGCAGCCAAGATCGGGCTAGCGGGTACCAAGAGACCCAGTACTTC.

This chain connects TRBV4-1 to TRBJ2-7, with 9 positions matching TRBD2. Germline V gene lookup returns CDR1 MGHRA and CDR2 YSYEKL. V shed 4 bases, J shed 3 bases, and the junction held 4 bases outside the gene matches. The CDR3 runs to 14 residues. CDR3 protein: CASSPRGGIYEQYF. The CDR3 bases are TGCGCCAGCAGCCCGCGGGGGGGGATCTACGAGCAGTACTTC.

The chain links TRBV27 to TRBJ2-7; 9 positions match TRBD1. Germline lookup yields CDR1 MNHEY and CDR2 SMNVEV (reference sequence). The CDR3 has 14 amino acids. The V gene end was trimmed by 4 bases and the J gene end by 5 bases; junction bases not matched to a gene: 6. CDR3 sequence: CASSSPGQGDEQYF. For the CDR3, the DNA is TGTGCCAGCAGTTCTCCGGGACAGGGCGACGAGCAGTACTTC.

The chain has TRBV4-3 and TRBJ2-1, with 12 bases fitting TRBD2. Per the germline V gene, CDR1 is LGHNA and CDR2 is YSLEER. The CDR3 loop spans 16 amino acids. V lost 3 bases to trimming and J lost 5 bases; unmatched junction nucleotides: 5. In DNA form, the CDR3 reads TGCGCCAGCAGCCAGTGGACTAGCGGGACCGACAATGAGCAGTTCTTC. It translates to CASSQWTSGTDNEQFF.

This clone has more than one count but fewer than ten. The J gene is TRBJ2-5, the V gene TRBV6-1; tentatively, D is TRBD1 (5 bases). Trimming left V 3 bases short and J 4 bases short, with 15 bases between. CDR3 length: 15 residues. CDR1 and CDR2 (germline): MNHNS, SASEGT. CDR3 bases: TGTGCCAGCAGTGACGGCGCCCAGGGCCCAGAGACCCAGTACTTC. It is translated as CASSDGAQGPETQYF.

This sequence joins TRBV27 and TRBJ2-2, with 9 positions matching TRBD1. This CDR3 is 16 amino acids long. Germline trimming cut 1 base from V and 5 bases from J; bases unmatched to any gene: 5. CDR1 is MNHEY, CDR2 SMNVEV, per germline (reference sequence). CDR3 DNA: TGTGCCAGCAGTTTATGGGACAGGGAGGGAACCGGGGAGCTGTTTTTT. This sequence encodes CASSLWDREGTGELFF.

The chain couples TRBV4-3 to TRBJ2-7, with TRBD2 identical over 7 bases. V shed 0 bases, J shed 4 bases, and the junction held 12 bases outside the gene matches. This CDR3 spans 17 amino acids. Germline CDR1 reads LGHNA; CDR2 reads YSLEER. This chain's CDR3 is CASSQDHPAGESYEQYF. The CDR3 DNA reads TGCGCCAGCAGCCAAGATCATCCGGCGGGAGAAAGTTACGAGCAGTACTTC.

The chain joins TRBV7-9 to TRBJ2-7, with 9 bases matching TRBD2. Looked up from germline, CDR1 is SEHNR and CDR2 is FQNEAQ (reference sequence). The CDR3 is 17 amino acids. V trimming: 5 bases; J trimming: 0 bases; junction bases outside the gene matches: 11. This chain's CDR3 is CASSPWGLSGSSYEQYF. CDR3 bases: TGTGCCAGCAGCCCATGGGGCCTTAGCGGGAGCTCCTACGAGCAGTACTTC. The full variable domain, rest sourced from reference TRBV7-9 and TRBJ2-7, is DTGVSQNPRHKITKRGQNVTFRCDPISEHNRLYWYRQTLGQGPEFLTYFQNEAQLEKSRLLSDRFSAERPKGSFSTLEIQRTEQGDSAMYLCASSPWGLSGSSYEQYFGPGTRLTVT.

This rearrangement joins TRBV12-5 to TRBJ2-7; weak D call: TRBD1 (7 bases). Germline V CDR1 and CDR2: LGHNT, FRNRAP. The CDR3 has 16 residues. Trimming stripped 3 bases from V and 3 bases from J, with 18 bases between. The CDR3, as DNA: TGTGCTAGTGGTTTTGGGGCAGGGGGGAGTGGCTACGAGCAGTACTTC. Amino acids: CASGFGAGGSGYEQYF.

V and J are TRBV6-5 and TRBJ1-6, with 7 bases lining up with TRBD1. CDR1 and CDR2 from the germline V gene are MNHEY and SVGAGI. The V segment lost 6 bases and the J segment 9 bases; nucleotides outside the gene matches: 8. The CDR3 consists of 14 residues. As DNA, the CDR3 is TGTGCCAGCAGGCAGCGGAGGGGGCGTTCACCCCTCCACTTT. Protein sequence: CASRQRRGRSPLHF.

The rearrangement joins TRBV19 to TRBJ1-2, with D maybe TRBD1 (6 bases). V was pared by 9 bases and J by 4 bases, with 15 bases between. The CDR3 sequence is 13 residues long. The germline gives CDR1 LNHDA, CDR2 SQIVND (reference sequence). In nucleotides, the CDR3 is TGTGCCAGCCTACAGGGACCTCGCTATGGCTACACCTTC. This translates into CASLQGPRYGYTF.